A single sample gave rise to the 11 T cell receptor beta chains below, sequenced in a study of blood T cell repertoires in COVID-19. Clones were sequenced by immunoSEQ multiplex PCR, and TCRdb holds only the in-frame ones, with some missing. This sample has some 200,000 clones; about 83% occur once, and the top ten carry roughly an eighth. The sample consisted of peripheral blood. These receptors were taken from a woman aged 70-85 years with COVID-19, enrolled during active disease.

This CDR3 reads CASSPGTGQDQPQHF. The CDR3 DNA follows: TGTGCCAGCTCACCCGGGACAGGGCAAGACCAGCCCCAGCATTTT. The V gene is TRBV18, the J gene TRBJ1-5, with TRBD1 identical over 9 bases. Per the germline V gene, CDR1 is KGHSH and CDR2 is LQKENI. There are 15 residues in the CDR3. V gave up 3 bases and J gave up 7 bases; unmatched junction bases: 7.

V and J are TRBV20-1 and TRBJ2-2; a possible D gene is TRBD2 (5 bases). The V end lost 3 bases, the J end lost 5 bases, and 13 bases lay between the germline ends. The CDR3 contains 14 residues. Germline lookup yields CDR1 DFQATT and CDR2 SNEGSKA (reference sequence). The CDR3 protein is CSASRLTGTGELFF. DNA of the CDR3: TGCAGTGCTAGTAGGCTCACGGGGACCGGGGAGCTGTTTTTT.

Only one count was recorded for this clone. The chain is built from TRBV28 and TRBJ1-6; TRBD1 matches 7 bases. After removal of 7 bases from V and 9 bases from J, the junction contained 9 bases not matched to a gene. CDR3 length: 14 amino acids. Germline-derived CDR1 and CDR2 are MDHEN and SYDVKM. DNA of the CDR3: TGTGCCAGCAACTCGCTAGACAGGGCTTCACCCCTCCACTTT. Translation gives CASNSLDRASPLHF.

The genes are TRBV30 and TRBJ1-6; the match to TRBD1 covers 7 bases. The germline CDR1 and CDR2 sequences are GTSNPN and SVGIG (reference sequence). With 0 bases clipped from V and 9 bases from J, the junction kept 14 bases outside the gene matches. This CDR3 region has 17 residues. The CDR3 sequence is CAWSVHQGDPLLSPLHF. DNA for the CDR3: TGTGCCTGGAGTGTACATCAGGGGGACCCATTGCTTTCACCCCTCCACTTT. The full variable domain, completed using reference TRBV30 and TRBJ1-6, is SQTIHQWPATLVQPVGSPLSLECTVEGTSNPNLYWYRQAAGRGLQLLFYSVGIGQISSEVPQNLSASRPQDRQFILSSKKLLLSDSGFYLCAWSVHQGDPLLSPLHFGNGTRLTVT.

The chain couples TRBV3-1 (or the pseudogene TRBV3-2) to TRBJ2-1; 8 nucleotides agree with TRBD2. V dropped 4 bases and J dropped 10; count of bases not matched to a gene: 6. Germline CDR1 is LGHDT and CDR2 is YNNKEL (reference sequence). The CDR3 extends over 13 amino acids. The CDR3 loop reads CASSRVAGREQFF. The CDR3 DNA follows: TGTGCCAGCAGCCGGGTAGCGGGAAGGGAGCAGTTCTTC.

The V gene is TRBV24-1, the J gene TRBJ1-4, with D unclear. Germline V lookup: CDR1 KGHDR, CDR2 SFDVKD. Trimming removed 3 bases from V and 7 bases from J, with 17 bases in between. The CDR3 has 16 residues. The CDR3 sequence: CATSDPSSAFGEKLFF. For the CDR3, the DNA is TGTGCCACCAGTGATCCCAGTAGCGCATTTGGTGAAAAACTGTTTTTT.

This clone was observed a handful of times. CDR3: CASTASGRGNEQFF. The CDR3 DNA is TGTGCCAGCACCGCTAGCGGGAGGGGCAATGAGCAGTTCTTC. The V and J genes are TRBV6-5 and TRBJ2-1; 12 bases are a match to TRBD2. The germline CDR1 and CDR2 sequences are MNHEY and SVGAGI. The trim removed 7 bases at V and 6 bases at J, leaving 4 bases unmatched. The CDR3 runs to 14 residues.

The CDR3 loop reads CASSGSLRERCLDEQYF. The CDR3 nucleotides are TGTGCCAGCAGTGGTTCTCTGCGGGAGCGCTGTTTAGACGAGCAGTACTTC. This chain joins TRBV6-4 and TRBJ2-7; 7 nucleotides agree with TRBD2. From germline, CDR1 is MRHNA and CDR2 SNTAGT. The CDR3 extends over 17 amino acids. V lost 4 bases to trimming and J lost 5 bases; unmatched junction nucleotides: 17.

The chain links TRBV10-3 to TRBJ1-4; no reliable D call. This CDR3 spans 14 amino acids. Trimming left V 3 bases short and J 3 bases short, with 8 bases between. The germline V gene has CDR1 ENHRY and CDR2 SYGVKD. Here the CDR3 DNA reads TGTGCCATCAGTGACAGAACCCCTAATGAAAAACTGTTTTTT. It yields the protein CAISDRTPNEKLFF.

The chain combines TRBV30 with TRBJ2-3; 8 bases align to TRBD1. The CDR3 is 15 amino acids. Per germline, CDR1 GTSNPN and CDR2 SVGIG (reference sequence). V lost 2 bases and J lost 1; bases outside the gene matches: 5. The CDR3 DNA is TGTGCCTGGAGTCACGGACAGGGCGGCACAGATACGCAGTATTTT. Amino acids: CAWSHGQGGTDTQYF.

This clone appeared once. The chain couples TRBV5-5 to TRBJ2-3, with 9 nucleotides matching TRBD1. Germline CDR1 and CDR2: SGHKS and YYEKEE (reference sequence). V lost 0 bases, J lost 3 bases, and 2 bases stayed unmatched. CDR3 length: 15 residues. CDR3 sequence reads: CASSLEGQGTDTQYF. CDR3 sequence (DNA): TGTGCCAGCAGCTTGGAGGGACAGGGTACAGATACGCAGTATTTT.